The 29 T cell receptor beta chains listed next were all sequenced from one sample in a study of brain T cells in children with intractable seizures. The data were produced by immunoSEQ multiplex PCR, yet TCRdb's version contains in-frame clones alone and is incomplete. The sample contains about 64,000 clones, around 96% of which appear only once. This material consisted of peripheral blood, taken at surgery. Source of these receptors: a boy younger than two with focal cortical dysplasia and intractable seizures.

The chain recombines TRBV13 with TRBJ1-1; 12 bases fit TRBD1. Germline assignment: CDR1 PRHDT and CDR2 FYEKMQ (reference sequence). After removal of 5 bases from V and 6 bases from J, the junction contained 16 bases not matched to a gene. This CDR3 has 18 amino acids. Here the CDR3 reads CASSPGAGTGGWVSEAFF. In DNA form, the CDR3 reads TGTGCCAGCAGCCCCGGTGCCGGGACAGGGGGCTGGGTCTCTGAAGCTTTCTTT.

The genes are TRBV15 and TRBJ1-4, with 7 bases fitting TRBD1. The CDR3 is 17 amino acids. V trimming: 1 base; J trimming: 0 bases; junction bases outside the gene matches: 5. Germline V lookup: CDR1 LNHNV, CDR2 YYDKDF (reference sequence). CDR3 in DNA: TGTGCCACCAGCAGAGGGCGGGACAGCGCAACTAATGAAAAACTGTTTTTT. Translation: CATSRGRDSATNEKLFF.

This sequence joins TRBV20-1 and TRBJ2-3, with TRBD2 identical over 11 bases. In germline, CDR1 is DFQATT, CDR2 SNEGSKA (reference sequence). V was pared by 3 bases and J by 4 bases, with 3 bases of the junction left unmatched. The length of the CDR3 is 14 residues. DNA of the CDR3: TGCAGTGCTAGTGTTAGCGGGGGGGCAGATACGCAGTATTTT. Protein: CSASVSGGADTQYF.

The chain carries TRBV20-1 and TRBJ2-7; D gene ambiguous. The CDR3 is made up of 11 amino acids. V lost 5 bases, J lost 2 bases, and 7 bases lay in between. CDR1 is DFQATT, CDR2 SNEGSKA, per germline (reference sequence). The CDR3 nucleotides are TGCAGTGCTTACACGGCCTACGAGCAGTACTTC. This translates into CSAYTAYEQYF.

The chain combines TRBV10-2 with TRBJ2-2; D ambiguous. The germline V and J ends were trimmed by 6 bases and 1 base, with 3 bases remaining between them. The germline V gene has CDR1 WSHSY and CDR2 SAAADI. CDR3 length: 12 amino acids. CDR3 residues: CASRGNTGELFF. The CDR3 bases are TGCGCCAGCAGGGGGAACACCGGGGAGCTGTTTTTT.

V is TRBV10-3 and J is TRBJ2-5; D is possibly TRBD1 or TRBD2 (5 bases each). CDR1 and CDR2 from the germline V gene are ENHRY and SYGVKD. The CDR3 contains 14 residues. Trimming took off 8 bases at V and 2 bases at J, with 15 bases between the two ends. The CDR3 spells CAIAPRDLQETQYF. The CDR3 DNA sequence: TGTGCCATCGCGCCCCGGGACCTTCAAGAGACCCAGTACTTC.

The chain links TRBV19 to TRBJ2-2; D may match TRBD1 or TRBD2 (6 bases each). Germline V gene sequence: CDR1 LNHDA, CDR2 SQIVND (reference sequence). The ends were cut back, 5 bases at V and 7 bases at J, with 17 bases in the middle. The CDR3 has 15 amino acids. DNA for the CDR3: TGTGCCAGTAGTCCCCCCCATGCGGGACACGGGGAGCTGTTTTTT. As protein: CASSPPHAGHGELFF. Based on the CDR3 plus reference TRBV19 and TRBJ2-2, the full variable domain is DGGITQSPKYLFRKEGQNVTLSCEQNLNHDAMYWYRQDPGQGLRLIYYSQIVNDFQKGDIAEGYSVSREKKESFPLTVTSAQKNPTAFYLCASSPPHAGHGELFFGEGSRLTVL.

This clone has only one observation. J is TRBJ2-3 and V is TRBV10-3; TRBD2 matches at 14 bases. Germline values: CDR1 ENHRY, CDR2 SYGVKD. The CDR3 extends over 15 amino acids. Trimming took 10 bases from V and 4 from J; bases not matched to a gene: 7. This chain's CDR3 is CATLGLAGVADTQYF. DNA of the CDR3: TGTGCCACCCTGGGACTAGCGGGAGTGGCAGATACGCAGTATTTT.

A word on this clone: At one end, the junction sequence differs from germline, possibly due to a read error. The chain uses TRBV9 and TRBJ2-2; D is possibly TRBD1 (6 bases). CDR3 length: 16 amino acids. Germline lookup yields CDR1 SGDLS and CDR2 YYNGEE. This CDR3 reads CASNVTGGVVIGELFF. The CDR3 coding sequence is TGTGCCAGCAACGTAACTGGGGGCGTAGTTATCGGGGAGCTGTTTTTT.

V gene TRBV12-5 combines with J gene TRBJ2-6; 9 bases are shared with TRBD1. The germline V gene encodes CDR1 LGHNT and CDR2 FRNRAP. The CDR3 consists of 21 residues. V shed 0 bases, J shed 0 bases, and the junction held 12 bases outside the gene matches. The CDR3 DNA reads as TGTGCTAGTGGTTTGGTAAAGAGACAGGGGGTTCCGGTCTCTGGGGCCAACGTCCTGACTTTC. Its protein is CASGLVKRQGVPVSGANVLTF.

This chain uses TRBV7-8 with TRBJ2-2; D assignment may be TRBD1 or TRBD2 (5 bases each). The CDR3 sequence is 17 residues long. The ends were cut back, 5 bases at V and 6 bases at J, with 22 bases in the middle. Germline V gene data show CDR1 as SGHVS and CDR2 as FQNEAQ. CDR3 sequence: CASSDNPLAGAPGELFF. CDR3 DNA sequence: TGTGCCAGCAGCGATAATCCCCTGGCCGGGGCCCCCGGGGAGCTGTTTTTT.

This clone was counted once. This rearrangement joins TRBV6-5 to TRBJ1-2; D perhaps matches TRBD1 (6 bases). From germline, CDR1 is MNHEY and CDR2 SVGAGI. Trimming shortened V by 7 bases and J by 2 bases, and 11 bases separated the two germline ends. This CDR3 has 13 amino acids. The CDR3 loop is CASNSQGNYGYTF. The CDR3 region has the DNA TGTGCCAGCAATTCTCAGGGGAACTATGGCTACACCTTC.

The rearrangement uses TRBV7-6 and TRBJ1-3; D gene uncertain. CDR1 is SGHVS, CDR2 FNYEAQ, per germline. The V end was cut by 3 bases, the J end by 0 bases, with 9 bases between. The CDR3 loop spans 15 amino acids. The CDR3: CASSLVPSSGNTIYF. The CDR3 DNA sequence: TGTGCCAGCAGCTTGGTCCCGAGCTCTGGAAACACCATATATTTT.

V is TRBV11-2 and J is TRBJ2-5; D might be TRBD2 (7 bases). The CDR3 covers 15 residues. CDR1 is SGHAT and CDR2 is FQNNGV in the germline V gene. The V gene lost 3 bases and the J gene lost 5 bases, with 16 bases spanning the gap. The CDR3 nucleotides read TGTGCCAGCAGCTTCTTGGGGGGGGCCAGTGAGACCCAGTACTTC. It yields the protein CASSFLGGASETQYF.

The chain couples TRBV28 to TRBJ2-1; D is perhaps TRBD1 (5 bases). CDR3 size: 13 residues. Germline-derived CDR1 and CDR2 are MDHEN and SYDVKM. V dropped 10 bases and J dropped 9 bases, with 19 bases sitting between them. The CDR3 here is CATTGGVSGEQFF. In DNA, the CDR3 is TGTGCCACCACAGGTGGGGTTTCGGGTGAGCAGTTCTTC.

CDR3 bases: TGTGCCAGCAGCTTGTGGGAAACCCTCCTCTACGAGCAGTACTTC. Amino acids: CASSLWETLLYEQYF. The chain links TRBV7-2 to TRBJ2-7, with D hard to call. The CDR3 sequence is 15 residues long. V was shortened by 3 bases and J by 3 bases, with 15 bases between the two germline ends. Looked up from germline, CDR1 is SGHTA and CDR2 is FQGNSA.

This chain links TRBV3-1 (or the pseudogene TRBV3-2) with TRBJ2-7; 10 bases are shared with TRBD1. Trimming cost V 2 bases and J 2 bases; bases outside gene matches: 3. Germline loops: CDR1 LGHDT, CDR2 YNNKEL (reference sequence). This CDR3 is built from 15 residues. CDR3 sequence (DNA): TGTGCCAGCAGCCAATGGGGGACAGGGGCCTACGAGCAGTACTTC. This gives the protein CASSQWGTGAYEQYF.

The chain couples TRBV19 to TRBJ2-3; D gene ambiguous. Trimming cost V 2 bases and J 2 bases, with 11 bases left between them. Germline CDR1 is LNHDA and CDR2 is SQIVND (reference sequence). The CDR3 has 15 residues. CDR3 in DNA: TGTGCCAGTAGTATATTAGCCACAATCACAGATACGCAGTATTTT. Translation: CASSILATITDTQYF.

The chain links TRBV9 to TRBJ2-3; TRBD2 aligns across 15 bases. This CDR3 contains 16 residues. The germline V gene has CDR1 SGDLS and CDR2 YYNGEE. The V segment lost 3 bases and the J segment 6 bases; nucleotides outside the gene matches: 5. CDR3 sequence: CASSAGLAGGADTQYF. For the CDR3, the DNA is TGTGCCAGCAGCGCAGGACTAGCGGGAGGGGCCGATACGCAGTATTTT.

This chain links TRBV4-1 with TRBJ2-5; D ambiguous. The CDR3 contains 14 residues. The V gene lost 0 bases and the J gene lost 5 bases, with 10 bases spanning the gap. CDR1 is MGHRA and CDR2 is YSYEKL in the germline V gene. The CDR3 sequence is CASSQEGSWETQYF. As DNA, the CDR3 is TGCGCCAGCAGCCAAGAAGGCTCTTGGGAGACCCAGTACTTC.

V usage is TRBV3-1 (or the pseudogene TRBV3-2) and J usage is TRBJ2-7; no firm D call. This CDR3 region has 12 residues. Germline loops: CDR1 LGHDT, CDR2 YNNKEL (reference sequence). V was shortened by 1 base and J by 0 bases, with 1 base between the two germline ends. The CDR3 protein is CASSQVSYEQYF. The CDR3 nucleotides read TGTGCCAGCAGCCAAGTCTCCTACGAGCAGTACTTC.

The chain has TRBV15 and TRBJ2-3, with 10 bases identical to TRBD2. After removal of 2 bases from V and 3 bases from J, the junction contained 8 bases not matched to a gene. This CDR3 is 17 amino acids long. CDR1 LNHNV and CDR2 YYDKDF come from the germline V gene (reference sequence). The CDR3 region has the DNA TGTGCCACCAGCAGATCCAAGCGGGGGGGCCTGACAGATACGCAGTATTTT. Protein sequence: CATSRSKRGGLTDTQYF.

The chain recombines TRBV7-2 with TRBJ2-6; 7 nucleotides match TRBD1. Germline V CDR1 and CDR2: SGHTA, FQGNSA. J was trimmed by 0 bases and V by 2 bases; bases with no gene match: 10. The CDR3 is made up of 19 amino acids. In DNA, the CDR3 is TGTGCCAGCAGCTTATTTTGGCAGGGGGTCTTCTCTGGGGCCAACGTCCTGACTTTC. Protein sequence: CASSLFWQGVFSGANVLTF.

The chain recombines TRBV28 with TRBJ1-2; 9 bases map to TRBD1. This CDR3 has 14 amino acids. Germline-derived CDR1 and CDR2 are MDHEN and SYDVKM. Trimming at V came to 0 bases and at J to 6 bases, leaving 2 bases not matched to a gene. This CDR3 reads CASSLWDRGNGYTF. The CDR3 bases are TGTGCCAGCAGTTTATGGGACAGGGGAAATGGCTACACCTTC.

This clone was observed once. This CDR3 reads CASSLRRWGANEQFF. The CDR3 DNA reads as TGTGCCAGCAGCTTAAGGCGGTGGGGGGCCAATGAGCAGTTCTTC. The chain has TRBV7-3 and TRBJ2-1; D is tentatively TRBD1 or TRBD2 (6 bases each). The ends were cut back, 1 base at V and 6 bases at J, with 13 bases in the middle. This CDR3 comprises 15 residues. Germline V gene sequence: CDR1 SGHTA, CDR2 FQGTGA. Filled out from reference TRBV7-3 and TRBJ2-1, the complete variable domain reads GAGVSQTPSNKVTEKGKYVELRCDPISGHTALYWYRQSLGQGPEFLIYFQGTGAADDSGLPNDRFFAVRPEGSVSTLKIQRTERGDSAVYLCASSLRRWGANEQFFGPGTRLTVL.

The chain is built from TRBV10-1 and TRBJ1-1; no firm D call. Germline V gives CDR1 WNHNN, CDR2 SYGVQD (reference sequence). This CDR3 is 14 amino acids long. With 4 bases removed from V and 3 bases from J, the gap between germline ends came to 12 bases. The CDR3 region has the DNA TGCGCCAGCAGTGCGACCGGTCGGGACACTGAAGCTTTCTTT. Its protein product is CASSATGRDTEAFF.

The V and J genes are TRBV7-2 and TRBJ2-7; 9 bases match TRBD2. CDR1 SGHTA and CDR2 FQGNSA come from the germline V gene. This CDR3 region has 17 residues. V was clipped by 5 bases and J by 2 bases; unmatched bases: 13. The CDR3 coding sequence is TGTGCCAGCAGCACCGCCTCCGACGGCGGGGGGGCCTACGAGCAGTACTTC. Its protein is CASSTASDGGGAYEQYF.

V gene TRBV6-5 combines with J gene TRBJ2-5, with D perhaps TRBD1 (6 bases). This CDR3 has 14 amino acids. From germline, CDR1 is MNHEY and CDR2 SVGAGI. The V and J ends lost 6 bases and 0 bases respectively, with 11 bases between them. In nucleotides, the CDR3 is TGTGCCAGCAGCCCGACAGGCTACCAAGAGACCCAGTACTTC. This gives the protein CASSPTGYQETQYF.

The chain has TRBV3-1 (or the pseudogene TRBV3-2) and TRBJ2-5; D not certain. Looked up from germline, CDR1 is LGHDT and CDR2 is YNNKEL (reference sequence). The germline V and J ends were trimmed by 0 bases and 10 bases, with 15 bases remaining between them. The length of the CDR3 is 14 residues. The CDR3 sequence is CASSQDVTRRGQYF. As DNA, the CDR3 is TGTGCCAGCAGCCAAGACGTGACGAGGCGTGGCCAGTACTTC.